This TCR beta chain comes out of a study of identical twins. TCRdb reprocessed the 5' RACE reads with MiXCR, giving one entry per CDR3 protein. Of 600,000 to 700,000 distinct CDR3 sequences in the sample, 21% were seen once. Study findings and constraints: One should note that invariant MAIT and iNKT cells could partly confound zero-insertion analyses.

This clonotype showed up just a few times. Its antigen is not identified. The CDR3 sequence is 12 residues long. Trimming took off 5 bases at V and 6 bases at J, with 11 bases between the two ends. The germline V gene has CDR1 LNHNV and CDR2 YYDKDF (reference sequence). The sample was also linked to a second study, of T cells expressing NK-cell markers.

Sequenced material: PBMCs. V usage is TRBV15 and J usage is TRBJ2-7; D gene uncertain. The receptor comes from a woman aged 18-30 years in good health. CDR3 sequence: CATSESRSEQYF. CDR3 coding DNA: TGTGCCACCAGCGAATCTAGAAGCGAGCAGTACTTC.